This TCR beta chain was profiled in a study of vaccination and CD4 T cells after COVID-19. This clonotype was seen more than once but under ten times. Its antigen remains unidentified. Sequencing of the DNA from cultured CD4+ T cells was carried out with the Oncomine TCR Beta short-read assay. TCRdb redid the calling of the PCR reads with MiXCR, one entry per CDR3 protein. The table lists tens of thousands of distinct CDR3 sequences, 43% of them singletons. The time point: late sampling 161 to 241 days after vaccination in a few convalescent patients. The sample's treatment: roughly 10-day PBMC culture with coronavirus spike peptide pools or control peptides (ViraFEST assay). For ViraFEST, peptide pools expanded antigen-specific T cells, after which the TCRs were sequenced. A negative selection step was used to isolate CD4+ T cells once culture had run for 10 to 11 days. The CDR3 is made up of 16 amino acids. Germline assignment: CDR1 MNHNS and CDR2 SASEGT. The germline V and J ends were trimmed by 2 bases and 0 bases, with 11 bases remaining between them.

The TCR was taken from a human donor who had recovered from COVID-19. This material consisted of CD4+ T cells from blood, cultured in vitro, taken about 7 months after SARS-CoV-2 vaccination. The rearrangement links TRBV6-1 to TRBJ1-5; D is undetermined. Here the CDR3 reads CASSEIGGYSNQPQHF. The CDR3 nucleotides are TGTGCCAGCAGTGAAATAGGAGGGTATAGCAATCAGCCCCAGCATTTT.